Described below is a single T cell receptor (beta chain) sequence and its context. What it binds is not known. Method: immunoSEQ multiplex PCR; TCRdb's copy keeps in-frame clones and lacks some. Here the sample spans about 100,000 clones, around 90% being singletons. This specimen belongs to a study of graft-versus-host responses after intestinal transplantation. Study background: Each recipient received a multivisceral, liver-intestinal, or isolated intestinal graft. Anti-thymocyte globulin was used for induction in all recipients, who then took tacrolimus and steroids for approximately 3 years.

Study findings and constraints: Graft-donor T cell macrochimerism in patients accompanied high graft-versus-host to host-versus-graft clonal ratios in allografts.

This CDR3 has 12 amino acids. The germline gives CDR1 SGHTA, CDR2 FQGNSA. With 1 base removed from V and 8 bases from J, the gap between germline ends came to 8 bases. The J gene is TRBJ1-2, the V gene TRBV7-2, with D hard to call. Sequences were derived from PBMCs, sampled 453 days after intestinal transplant. The source is a human patient who received an intestinal transplant, so some T cells may come from the graft donor. The CDR3 loop is CASSLGLVGYTF. CDR3 DNA: TGTGCCAGCAGCTTAGGGCTGGTCGGCTACACCTTC.